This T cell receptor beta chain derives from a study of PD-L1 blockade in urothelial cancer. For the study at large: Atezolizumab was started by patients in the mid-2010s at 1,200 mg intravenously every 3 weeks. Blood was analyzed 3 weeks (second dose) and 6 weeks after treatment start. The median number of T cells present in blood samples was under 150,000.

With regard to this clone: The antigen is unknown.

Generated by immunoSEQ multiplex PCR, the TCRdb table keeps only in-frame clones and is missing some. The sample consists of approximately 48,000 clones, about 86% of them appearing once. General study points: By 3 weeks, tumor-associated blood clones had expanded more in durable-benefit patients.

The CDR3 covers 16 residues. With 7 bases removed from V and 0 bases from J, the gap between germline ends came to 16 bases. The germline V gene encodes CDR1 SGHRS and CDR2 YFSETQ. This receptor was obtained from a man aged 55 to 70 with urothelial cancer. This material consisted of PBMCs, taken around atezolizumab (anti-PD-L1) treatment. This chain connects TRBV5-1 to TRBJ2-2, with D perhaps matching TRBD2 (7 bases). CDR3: CASYSGGNSNTGELFF. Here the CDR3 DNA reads TGCGCCAGCTATTCGGGGGGCAATTCGAACACCGGGGAGCTGTTTTTT.